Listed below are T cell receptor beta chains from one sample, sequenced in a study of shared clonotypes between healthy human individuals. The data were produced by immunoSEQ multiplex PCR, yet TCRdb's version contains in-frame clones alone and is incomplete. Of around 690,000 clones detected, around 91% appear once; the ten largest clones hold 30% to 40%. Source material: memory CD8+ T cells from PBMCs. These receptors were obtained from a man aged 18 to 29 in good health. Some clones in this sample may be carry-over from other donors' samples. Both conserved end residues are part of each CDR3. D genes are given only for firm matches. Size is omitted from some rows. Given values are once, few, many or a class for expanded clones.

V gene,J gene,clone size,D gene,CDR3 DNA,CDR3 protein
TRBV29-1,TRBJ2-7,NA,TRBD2,TGCAGCGTTTTAGCGGGAGGACCGACCTACGAGCAGTACTTC,CSVLAGGPTYEQYF
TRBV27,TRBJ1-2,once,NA,TGTGCCAGCAGCCCTCTGGGCTATGGCTACACCTTC,CASSPLGYGYTF
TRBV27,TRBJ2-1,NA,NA,TGTGCCAGCAGCAACCGCATCGGGCGCTACAATGAGCAGTTCTTC,CASSNRIGRYNEQFF
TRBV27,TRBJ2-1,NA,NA,TGTGCCAGCAGCCCAGACTCCTACAATGAGCAGTTCTTC,CASSPDSYNEQFF
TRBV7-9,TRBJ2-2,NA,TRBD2,TGTGCCAGCAGCTGGACTAGCGGGAGGCTCGGGGAGCTGTTTTTT,CASSWTSGRLGELFF
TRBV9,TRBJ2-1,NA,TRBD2,TGTGCCAGCAGCGTATTCCGTCGGGAGGGCCTCCACAATGAGCAGTTCTTC,CASSVFRREGLHNEQFF
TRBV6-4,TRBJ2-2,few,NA,TGTGCCAGCAGTGACGGTGGGGGTACCGGGGAGCTGTTTTTT,CASSDGGGTGELFF
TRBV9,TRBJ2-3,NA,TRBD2,TGTGCCAGCAGCCACAGCGGGAGGGCCGGGAGAGATACGCAGTATTTT,CASSHSGRAGRDTQYF
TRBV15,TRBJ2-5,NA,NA,TGTGCCACCAGCAGAGGCAGGCGGGGTGGGGAGACCCAGTACTTC,CATSRGRRGGETQYF
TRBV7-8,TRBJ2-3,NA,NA,TGTGCCAGCAGCTTAGGTCCCCATGTTGGCACAGATACGCAGTATTTT,CASSLGPHVGTDTQYF
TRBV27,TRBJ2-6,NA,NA,TGTGCCAGCAGTTTCCAGGACAGAGTGGCTGGGGCCAACGTCCTGACTTTC,CASSFQDRVAGANVLTF
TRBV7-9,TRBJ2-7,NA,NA,TGTGCCAGCAGCTTAGTCCACGAGCAGTACTTC,CASSLVHEQYF
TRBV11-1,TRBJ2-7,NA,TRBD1,TGTGCCAGCAGCGACAGGGGGCGCGCCTACGAGCAGTACTTC,CASSDRGRAYEQYF
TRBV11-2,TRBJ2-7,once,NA,TGTGCCAGCAGCTTGGGGGGACCCTACGAGCAGTACTTC,CASSLGGPYEQYF
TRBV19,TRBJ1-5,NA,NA,TGTGCCAGTAGTGTCCGGGACAACAATCAGCCCCAGCATTTT,CASSVRDNNQPQHF
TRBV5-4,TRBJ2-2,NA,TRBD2,TGTGCCAGCAGCTTTAGGGGAGGGACCGGGGAGCTGTTTTTT,CASSFRGGTGELFF
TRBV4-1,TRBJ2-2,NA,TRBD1,TGCGCCAGCAGCCGGTCGACAGGGACCGGGGAGCTGTTTTTT,CASSRSTGTGELFF
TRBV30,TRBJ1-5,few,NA,TGTGCCTGGGCCGGAAGGGATAGCAATCAGCCCCAGCATTTT,CAWAGRDSNQPQHF
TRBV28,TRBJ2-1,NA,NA,TGTGCCAGCAGTTTGATAGACAATGAGCAGTTCTTC,CASSLIDNEQFF
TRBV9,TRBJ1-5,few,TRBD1,TGTGCCAGCAGCCGACAGGGGAATCAGCCCCAGCATTTT,CASSRQGNQPQHF
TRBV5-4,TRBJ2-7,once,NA,TGTGCCAGCAGCTGGGGGTCCGGGAGCGAGCAGTACTTC,CASSWGSGSEQYF
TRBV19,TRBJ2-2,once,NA,TGTGCCAGTAGTATATACTGGTCGGGGTACACCGGGGAGCTGTTTTTT,CASSIYWSGYTGELFF
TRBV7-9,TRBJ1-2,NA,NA,TGTGCCAGCAGCTTGCAGGGCGGCTATGGCTACACCTTC,CASSLQGGYGYTF
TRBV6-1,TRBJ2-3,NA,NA,TGTGCCAGCATCCAGACAGGTTGGGGGACAGATACGCAGTATTTT,CASIQTGWGTDTQYF
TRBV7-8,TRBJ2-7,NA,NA,TGTGCCAGCAGCTTATCTGGGGGCCTGGTCTACGAGCAGTACTTC,CASSLSGGLVYEQYF
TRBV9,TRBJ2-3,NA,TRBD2,TGTGCCAGCAGCGTAGAGGGACTAGCGGTTCGGAGCACAGATACGCAGTATTTT,CASSVEGLAVRSTDTQYF
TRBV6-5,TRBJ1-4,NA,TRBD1,TGTGCCAGCCGAGACAGGGGGCACGGTGAAAAACTGTTTTTT,CASRDRGHGEKLFF
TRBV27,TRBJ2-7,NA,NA,TGTGCCAGCAGTTGGGGGCGAGGAAAAAACGAGCAGTACTTC,CASSWGRGKNEQYF
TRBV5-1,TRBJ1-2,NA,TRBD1,TGCGCCAGCAGCTTGTCCAGGGACAGGGGAGACTATGGCTACACCTTC,CASSLSRDRGDYGYTF
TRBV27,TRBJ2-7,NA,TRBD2,TGTGCCAGCAGTTTACTCCCCCCCTGCGGGAGGAGGGGCGAGCAGTACTTC,CASSLLPPCGRRGEQYF
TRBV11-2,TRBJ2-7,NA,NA,TGTGCCAGCAGCTTAAACGTCCGGCGGGAATCCTACGAGCAGTACTTC,CASSLNVRRESYEQYF
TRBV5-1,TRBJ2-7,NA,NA,TGCGCCAGCAGCGTCAGGGATGGCCACGAGCAGTACTTC,CASSVRDGHEQYF
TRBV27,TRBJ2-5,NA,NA,TGTGCCAGCAGTTCCCGGGACCCCTGGGAGACCCAGTACTTC,CASSSRDPWETQYF
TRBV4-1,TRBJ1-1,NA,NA,TGCGCCAGCAGCCAAGATCGGTTGAACACTGAAGCTTTCTTT,CASSQDRLNTEAFF
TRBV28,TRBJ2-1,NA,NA,TGTGCCAGCAGTTTTGCAGCCTACAATGAGCAGTTCTTC,CASSFAAYNEQFF
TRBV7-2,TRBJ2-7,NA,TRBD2,TGTGCCAGCAGCTTAGGGGCGGGAGTTTACTACGAGCAGTACTTC,CASSLGAGVYYEQYF
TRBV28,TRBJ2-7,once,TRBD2,TGTGCCAGCAACACGGGAGGGTGGACCTACGAGCAGTACTTC,CASNTGGWTYEQYF
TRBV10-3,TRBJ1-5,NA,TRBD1,TGTGCCATCAGTGAATTCAACAGGGGGGAACAGCCCCAGCATTTT,CAISEFNRGEQPQHF
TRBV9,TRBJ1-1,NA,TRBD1,TGTGCCAGCAGCACCCCGACAGGGGTAGACACTGAAGCTTTCTTT,CASSTPTGVDTEAFF
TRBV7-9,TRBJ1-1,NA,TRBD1,TGTGCCAGCAGCCGACAGGGGCCTGAAGCTTTCTTT,CASSRQGPEAFF
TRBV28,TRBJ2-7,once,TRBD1,TGTGCCAGCAGTCGACGGGACAGAACCTACGAGCAGTACTTC,CASSRRDRTYEQYF
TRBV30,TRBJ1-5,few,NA,TGTGCCTGGAGTGAAAGAGGCATTCAGCCCCAGCATTTT,CAWSERGIQPQHF
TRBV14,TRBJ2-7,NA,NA,TGTGCCAGCAGCCCGGGACAAGCCTACGAGCAGTACTTC,CASSPGQAYEQYF
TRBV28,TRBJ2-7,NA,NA,TGTGCCAGCAGTATCTACAGGGGGGGATCCTACGAGCAGTACTTC,CASSIYRGGSYEQYF
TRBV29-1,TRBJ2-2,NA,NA,TGCAGCGTTGAAACCCCAGAGGGATTGAACACCGGGGAGCTGTTTTTT,CSVETPEGLNTGELFF
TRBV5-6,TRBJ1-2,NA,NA,TGTGCCAGCAGCTTTGGAGACAGTCGATTCTACTTC,CASSFGDSRFYF
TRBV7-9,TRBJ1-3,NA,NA,TGTGCCAGCAGCTCCGAATCGGGGGGGGAGCGAAACACCATATATTTT,CASSSESGGERNTIYF